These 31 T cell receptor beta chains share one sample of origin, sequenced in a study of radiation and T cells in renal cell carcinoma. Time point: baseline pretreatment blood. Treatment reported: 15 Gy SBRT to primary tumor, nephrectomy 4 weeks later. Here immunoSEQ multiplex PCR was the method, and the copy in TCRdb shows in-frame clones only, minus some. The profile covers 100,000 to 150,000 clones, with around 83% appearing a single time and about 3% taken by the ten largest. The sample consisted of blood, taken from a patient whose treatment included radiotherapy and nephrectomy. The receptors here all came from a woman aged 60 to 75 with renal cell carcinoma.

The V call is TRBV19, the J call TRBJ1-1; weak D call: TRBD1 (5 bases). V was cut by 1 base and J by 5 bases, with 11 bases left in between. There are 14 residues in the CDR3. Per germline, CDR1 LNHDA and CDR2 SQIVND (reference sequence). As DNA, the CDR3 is TGTGCCAGTAGTATAGGTGGGGCGGAAACTGAAGCTTTCTTT. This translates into CASSIGGAETEAFF.

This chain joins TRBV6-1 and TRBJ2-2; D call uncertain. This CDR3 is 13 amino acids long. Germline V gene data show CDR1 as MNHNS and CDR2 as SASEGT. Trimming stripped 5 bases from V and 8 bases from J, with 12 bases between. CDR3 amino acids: CASSPRSQGELFF. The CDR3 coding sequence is TGTGCCAGCAGTCCTCGGTCCCAGGGGGAGCTGTTTTTT.

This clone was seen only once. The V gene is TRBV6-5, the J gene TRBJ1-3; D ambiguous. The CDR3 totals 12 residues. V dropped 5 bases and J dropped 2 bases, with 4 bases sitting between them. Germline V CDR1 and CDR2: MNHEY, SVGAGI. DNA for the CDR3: TGTGCCAGCAGTAACGCTGGAAACACCATATATTTT. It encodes CASSNAGNTIYF.

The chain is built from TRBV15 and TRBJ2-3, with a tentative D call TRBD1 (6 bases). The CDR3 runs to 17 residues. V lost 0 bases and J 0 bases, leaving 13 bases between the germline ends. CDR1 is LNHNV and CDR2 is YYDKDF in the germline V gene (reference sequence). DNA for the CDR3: TGTGCCACCAGCAGAGATCTGGGGGCGCAAAGCACAGATACGCAGTATTTT. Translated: CATSRDLGAQSTDTQYF.

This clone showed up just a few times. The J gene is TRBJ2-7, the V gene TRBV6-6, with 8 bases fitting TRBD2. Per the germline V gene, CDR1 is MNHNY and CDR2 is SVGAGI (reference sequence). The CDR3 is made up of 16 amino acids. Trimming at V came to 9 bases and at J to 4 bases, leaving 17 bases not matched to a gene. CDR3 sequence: CASKWGGSGSSYEQYF. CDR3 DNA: TGTGCCAGTAAGTGGGGAGGGAGCGGGAGTTCGTACGAGCAGTACTTC.

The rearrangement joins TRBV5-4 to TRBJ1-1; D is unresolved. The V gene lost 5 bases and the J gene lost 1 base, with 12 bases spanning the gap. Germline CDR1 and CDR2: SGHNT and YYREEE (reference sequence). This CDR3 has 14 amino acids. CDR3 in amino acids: CASSRARANTEAFF. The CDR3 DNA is TGTGCCAGCAGTCGTGCACGGGCGAACACTGAAGCTTTCTTT.

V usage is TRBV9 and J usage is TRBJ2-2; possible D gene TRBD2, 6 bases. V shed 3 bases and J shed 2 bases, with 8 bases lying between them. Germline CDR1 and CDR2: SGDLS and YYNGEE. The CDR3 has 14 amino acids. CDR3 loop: CASSAGVNTGELFF. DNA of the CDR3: TGTGCCAGCAGCGCGGGGGTAAACACCGGGGAGCTGTTTTTT.

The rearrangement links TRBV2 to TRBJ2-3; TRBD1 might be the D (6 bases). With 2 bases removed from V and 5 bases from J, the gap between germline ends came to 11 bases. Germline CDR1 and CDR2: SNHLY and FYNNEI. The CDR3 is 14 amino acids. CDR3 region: CASSEQGRVDTQYF. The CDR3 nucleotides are TGTGCCAGCAGTGAACAGGGGCGAGTAGATACGCAGTATTTT.

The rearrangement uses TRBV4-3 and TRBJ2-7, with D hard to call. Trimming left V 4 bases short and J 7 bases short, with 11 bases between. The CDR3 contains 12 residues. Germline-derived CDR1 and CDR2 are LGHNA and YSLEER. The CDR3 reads CASSLITGEQYF. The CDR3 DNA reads TGCGCCAGCAGCCTGATTACCGGGGAGCAGTACTTC.

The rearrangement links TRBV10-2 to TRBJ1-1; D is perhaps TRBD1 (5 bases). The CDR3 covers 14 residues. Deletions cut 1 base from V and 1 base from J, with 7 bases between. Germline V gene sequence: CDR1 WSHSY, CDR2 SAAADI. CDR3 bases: TGCGCCAGCAGTGAGTTCGGACAGAACACTGAAGCTTTCTTT. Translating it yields CASSEFGQNTEAFF.

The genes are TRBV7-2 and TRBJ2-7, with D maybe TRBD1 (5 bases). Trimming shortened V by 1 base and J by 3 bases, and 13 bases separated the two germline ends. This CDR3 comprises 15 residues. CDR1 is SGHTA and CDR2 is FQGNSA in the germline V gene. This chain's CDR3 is CASSLERGSHYEQYF. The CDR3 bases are TGTGCCAGCAGCTTAGAAAGGGGAAGTCACTACGAGCAGTACTTC. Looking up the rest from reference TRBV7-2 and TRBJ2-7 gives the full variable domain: GAGVSQSPSNKVTEKGKDVELRCDPISGHTALYWYRQSLGQGLEFLIYFQGNSAPDKSGLPSDRFSAERTGGSVSTLTIQRTQQEDSAVYLCASSLERGSHYEQYFGPGTRLTVT.

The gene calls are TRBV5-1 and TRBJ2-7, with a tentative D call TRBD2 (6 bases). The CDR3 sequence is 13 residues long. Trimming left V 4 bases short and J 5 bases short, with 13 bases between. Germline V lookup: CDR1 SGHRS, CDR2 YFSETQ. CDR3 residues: CASSDGLNHEQYF. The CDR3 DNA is TGCGCCAGCAGCGATGGACTAAACCACGAGCAGTACTTC.

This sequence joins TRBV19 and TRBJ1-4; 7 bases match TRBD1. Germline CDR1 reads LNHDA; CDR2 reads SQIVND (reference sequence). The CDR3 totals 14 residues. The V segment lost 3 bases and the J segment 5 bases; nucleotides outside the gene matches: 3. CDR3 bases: TGTGCCAGTAGTATGGACAGGACAAATGAAAAACTGTTTTTT. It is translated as CASSMDRTNEKLFF.

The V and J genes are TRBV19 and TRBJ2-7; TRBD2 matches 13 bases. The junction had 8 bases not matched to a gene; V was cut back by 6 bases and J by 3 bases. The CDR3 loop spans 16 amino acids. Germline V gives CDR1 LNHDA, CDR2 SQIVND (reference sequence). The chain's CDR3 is CASSPGLAGELYEQYF. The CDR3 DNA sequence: TGTGCCAGTAGCCCAGGACTAGCGGGAGAACTCTACGAGCAGTACTTC.

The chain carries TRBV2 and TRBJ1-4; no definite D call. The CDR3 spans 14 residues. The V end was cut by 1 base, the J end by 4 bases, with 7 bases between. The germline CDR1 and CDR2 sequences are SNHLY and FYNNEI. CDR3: CASSEGASNEKLFF. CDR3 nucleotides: TGTGCCAGCAGTGAAGGGGCGAGTAATGAAAAACTGTTTTTT.

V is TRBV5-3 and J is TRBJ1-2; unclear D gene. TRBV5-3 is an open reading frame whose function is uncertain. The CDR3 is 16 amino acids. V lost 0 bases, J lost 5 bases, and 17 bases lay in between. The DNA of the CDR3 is TGTGCCAGAAGCTTGGCGGAGGCGACGTTCCCATATGGCTACACCTTC. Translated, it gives CARSLAEATFPYGYTF.

The CDR3 nucleotides are TGTGCCAGCAGCTTCGGACAGGAACGAACGAACTCCTACGAGCAGTACTTC. Translated: CASSFGQERTNSYEQYF. V and J are TRBV7-6 and TRBJ2-7; 7 nucleotides match TRBD1. This CDR3 is 17 amino acids long. V lost 3 bases and J lost 0; bases outside the gene matches: 11. The germline CDR1 and CDR2 sequences are SGHVS and FNYEAQ. Looking up the rest from reference TRBV7-6 and TRBJ2-7 gives the full variable domain: GAGVSQSPRYKVTKRGQDVALRCDPISGHVSLYWYRQALGQGPEFLTYFNYEAQQDKSGLPNDRFSAERPEGSISTLTIQRTEQRDSAMYRCASSFGQERTNSYEQYFGPGTRLTVT.

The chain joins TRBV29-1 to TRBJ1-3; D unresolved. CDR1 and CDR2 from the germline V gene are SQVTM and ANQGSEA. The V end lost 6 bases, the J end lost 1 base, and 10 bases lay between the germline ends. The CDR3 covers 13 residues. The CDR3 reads CSVVRDSGNTIYF. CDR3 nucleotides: TGCAGCGTCGTACGGGATTCTGGAAACACCATATATTTT.

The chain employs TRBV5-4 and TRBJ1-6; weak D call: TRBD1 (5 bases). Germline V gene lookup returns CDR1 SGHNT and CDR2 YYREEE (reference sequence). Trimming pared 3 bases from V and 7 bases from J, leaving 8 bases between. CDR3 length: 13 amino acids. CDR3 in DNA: TGTGCCAGCAGCTCGGACAAGAATTCACCCCTCCACTTT. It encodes CASSSDKNSPLHF.

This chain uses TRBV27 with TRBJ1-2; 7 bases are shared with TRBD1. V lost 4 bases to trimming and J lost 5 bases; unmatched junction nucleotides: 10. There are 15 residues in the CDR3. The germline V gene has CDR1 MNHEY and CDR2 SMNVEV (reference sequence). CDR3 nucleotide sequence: TGTGCCAGCAGTTCCTCTACGACAGGGCGATATGGCTACACCTTC. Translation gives CASSSSTTGRYGYTF.

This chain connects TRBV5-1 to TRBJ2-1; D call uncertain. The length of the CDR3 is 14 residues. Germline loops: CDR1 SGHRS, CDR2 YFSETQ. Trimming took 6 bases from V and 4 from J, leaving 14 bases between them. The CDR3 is CASTPPTQYNEQFF. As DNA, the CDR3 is TGCGCCAGCACTCCACCCACCCAGTACAATGAGCAGTTCTTC.

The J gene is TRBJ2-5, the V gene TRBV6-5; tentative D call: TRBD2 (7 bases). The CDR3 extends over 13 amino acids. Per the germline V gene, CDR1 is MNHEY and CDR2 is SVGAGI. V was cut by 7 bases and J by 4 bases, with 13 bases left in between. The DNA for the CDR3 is TGTGCCAGCACCGGGGGGCTGGGAGAGACCCAGTACTTC. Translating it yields CASTGGLGETQYF.

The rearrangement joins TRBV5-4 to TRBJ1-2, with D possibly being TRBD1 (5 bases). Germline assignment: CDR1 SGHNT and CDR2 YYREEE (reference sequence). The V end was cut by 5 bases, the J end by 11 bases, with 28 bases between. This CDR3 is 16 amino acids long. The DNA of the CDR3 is TGTGCCAGCAGTAGAGCCGGGACGGATAATTTTATCGGGTACACCTTC. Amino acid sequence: CASSRAGTDNFIGYTF.

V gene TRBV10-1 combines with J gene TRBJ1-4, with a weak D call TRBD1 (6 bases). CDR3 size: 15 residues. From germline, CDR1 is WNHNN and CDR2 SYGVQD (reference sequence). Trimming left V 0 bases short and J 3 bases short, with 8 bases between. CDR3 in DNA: TGCGCCAGCAGTGAGTCGGGACACTCTAATGAAAAACTGTTTTTT. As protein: CASSESGHSNEKLFF.

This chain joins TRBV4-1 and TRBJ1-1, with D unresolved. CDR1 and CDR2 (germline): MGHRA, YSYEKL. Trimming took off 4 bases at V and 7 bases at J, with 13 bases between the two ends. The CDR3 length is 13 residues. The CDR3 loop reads CASSLVVSSEAFF. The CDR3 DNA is TGCGCCAGCAGCCTGGTGGTTTCGAGTGAAGCTTTCTTT.

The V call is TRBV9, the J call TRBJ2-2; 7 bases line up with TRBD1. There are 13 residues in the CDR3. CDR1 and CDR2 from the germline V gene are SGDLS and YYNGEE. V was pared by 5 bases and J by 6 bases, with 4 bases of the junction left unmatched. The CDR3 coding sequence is TGTGCCAGCAGTATAGGGGGCTCCGGGGAGCTGTTTTTT. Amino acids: CASSIGGSGELFF.

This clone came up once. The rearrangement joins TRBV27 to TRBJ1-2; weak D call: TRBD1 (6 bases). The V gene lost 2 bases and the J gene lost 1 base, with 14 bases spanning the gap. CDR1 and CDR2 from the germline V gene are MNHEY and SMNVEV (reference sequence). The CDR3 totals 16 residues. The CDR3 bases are TGTGCCAGCAGTTTAAGGGGGACTGGAGGTAACTATGGCTACACCTTC. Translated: CASSLRGTGGNYGYTF.

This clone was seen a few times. CDR3 in amino acids: CSVGPKDRGETQYF. CDR3 DNA sequence: TGCAGCGTTGGTCCCAAGGACAGGGGAGAGACCCAGTACTTC. The rearrangement links TRBV29-1 to TRBJ2-5, with TRBD1 matching 9 bases. Germline assignment: CDR1 SQVTM and CDR2 ANQGSEA. V shed 4 bases, J shed 4 bases, and the junction held 7 bases outside the gene matches. CDR3 length: 14 residues.

The CDR3 sequence is CASSLEREWYEQYF. The CDR3 coding sequence is TGTGCCAGCAGTTTAGAGCGGGAATGGTACGAGCAGTACTTC. J is TRBJ2-7 and V is TRBV27, with 7 positions matching TRBD2. The V gene's germline CDR1 is MNHEY and CDR2 SMNVEV (reference sequence). The CDR3 covers 14 residues. J gave up 4 bases and V 2 bases, and 5 bases lay outside the gene matches.

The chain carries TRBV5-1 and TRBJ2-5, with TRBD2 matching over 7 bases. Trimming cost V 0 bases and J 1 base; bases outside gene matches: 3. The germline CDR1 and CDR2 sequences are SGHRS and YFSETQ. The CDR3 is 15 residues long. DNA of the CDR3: TGCGCCAGCAGCTTGGAAGGCGGGAGCCAAGAGACCCAGTACTTC. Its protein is CASSLEGGSQETQYF.

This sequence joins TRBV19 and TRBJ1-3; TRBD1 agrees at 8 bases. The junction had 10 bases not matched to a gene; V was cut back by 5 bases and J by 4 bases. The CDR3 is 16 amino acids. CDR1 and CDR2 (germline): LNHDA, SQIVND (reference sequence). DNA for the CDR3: TGTGCCAGTAGTCCCACCCGGACAGGGAGCGGAAACACCATATATTTT. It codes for CASSPTRTGSGNTIYF.